This section outlines one T cell receptor beta chain sequence together with its context. This sample was taken from a study of T cells in Graves' hyperthyroidism and ophthalmopathy. Amplified TCR beta CDR3 regions derived from RNA transcripts. The study used the HTBI primer set for a first-round RT-PCR of the TCR CDR3. TCRdb redid the calling of the multiplex PCR reads with MiXCR, one entry per CDR3 protein. The sample contains about 560,000 distinct CDR3 sequences, approximately 15% of which appear only once. Germline CDR1 reads MNHNS; CDR2 reads SASEGT. The CDR3 covers 12 residues. The V end lost 8 bases, the J end lost 2 bases, and 9 bases lay between the germline ends. Across 18 months, stable Graves' hyperthyroidism was marked by no progression to ophthalmopathy. Patients were excluded for uncontrolled infection, other autoimmune disease, pregnancy or lactation. Each diagnosis was grounded in clinical symptoms, serum thyroxine and TRAb, thyroid ultrasound, and orbital computed tomography. PBMCs came from more than 9 ml fresh peripheral blood.

The TCR was taken from a young woman with Graves' hyperthyroidism. Sample: blood. The rearrangement links TRBV6-1 to TRBJ2-5; tentatively, D is TRBD1 (5 bases). CDR3 region: CASGHFQETQYF. Here the CDR3 DNA reads TGTGCCAGCGGACACTTTCAAGAGACCCAGTACTTC.